Listed below are T cell receptor beta chains from one sample, sequenced in a study of cytomegalovirus exposure and HLA in healthy donors. Clones were sequenced by immunoSEQ multiplex PCR, and TCRdb holds only the in-frame ones, with some missing. Its clone listing holds 130,000 or so clones. The sequenced sample consisted of PBMCs. Receptors originate from a woman in her forties in good health and CMV-seropositive. Each CDR3 is given with its conserved first and last residue. Fields, in order: J gene, V gene, D gene, CDR3 DNA, CDR3 protein. The D gene is left open where the match is weak.

TRBJ1-1,TRBV5-4,.,TGTGCCAGCAGCTCACAGGGAGGGGGGACTGAAGCTTTCTTT,CASSSQGGGTEAFF
TRBJ2-7,TRBV9,.,TGTGCCAGCAGCGTAGAACCAGGGGGACTCAGCTCCTACGAGCAGTACTTC,CASSVEPGGLSSYEQYF
TRBJ2-3,TRBV30,.,TGTGCCTGGAGTGTACAACCTACAGATACGCAGTATTTT,CAWSVQPTDTQYF
TRBJ2-1,TRBV2,TRBD2,TGTGCCAGCAGGGCTAGCGGATTACCTTACTCCTACAATGAGCAGTTCTTC,CASRASGLPYSYNEQFF
TRBJ2-7,TRBV5-1,.,TGCGCCAGCAGCTTGAATACGGGAGTCTCCTACGAGCAGTACTTC,CASSLNTGVSYEQYF
TRBJ2-1,TRBV6-1,TRBD2,TGTGCCAGCAGTGACCCCCCCGGGACTAGCGGTAATGAGCAGTTCTTC,CASSDPPGTSGNEQFF
TRBJ2-1,TRBV9,TRBD2,TGTGCCAGCAGCGTCCAATTAGCGGGAGCGGATGAGCAGTTCTTC,CASSVQLAGADEQFF
TRBJ1-6,TRBV5-1,.,TGCGCCAGCAGCTTTGAGGGTGGGCAGAATTCACCCCTCCACTTT,CASSFEGGQNSPLHF
TRBJ2-7,TRBV7-9,TRBD1,TGTGCCAGCACCCCTGAGTCCGGGACAGGGAGCTCCTACGAGCAGTACTTC,CASTPESGTGSSYEQYF
TRBJ1-5,TRBV9,TRBD1,TGTGCCAGCAGCCGAGATGGGACAGGGGTATCGAGGAATCAGCCCCAGCATTTT,CASSRDGTGVSRNQPQHF
TRBJ2-1,TRBV5-1,TRBD1,TGCGCCAGCAGCGCCGGGACAGGGTCGTACAATGAGCAGTTCTTC,CASSAGTGSYNEQFF
TRBJ1-6,TRBV15,.,TGTGCCACCAGCAGAGATCTCGATCTGGGGCTTAATTCACCCCTCCACTTT,CATSRDLDLGLNSPLHF
TRBJ2-7,TRBV19,TRBD1,TGTGCCAGTAGTCCTTACAGGGGATCCTACGAGCAGTACTTC,CASSPYRGSYEQYF
TRBJ2-5,TRBV9,.,TGTGCCAGCAGCGTAGACAGGCTCCAAGAGACCCAGTACTTC,CASSVDRLQETQYF
TRBJ2-2,TRBV7-2,TRBD2,TGTGCCAGCAGCTTAATAACAGCGAGCGGGAGAGCCGGGGAGCTGTTTTTT,CASSLITASGRAGELFF
TRBJ1-1,TRBV7-8,.,TGTGCCAGCAGCCCGCGGACAGCTAACACTGAAGCTTTCTTT,CASSPRTANTEAFF
TRBJ1-1,TRBV2,.,TGTGCCAGCAGTCCTCGCGTGAACACTGAAGCTTTCTTT,CASSPRVNTEAFF
TRBJ2-7,TRBV10-1,.,TGCGCCAGCAGTGAGTTAGTAGCGGCTAGTACCTACGAGCAGTACTTC,CASSELVAASTYEQYF
TRBJ1-3,TRBV11-3,TRBD1,TGTGCCAGCAGCTCCGACAGGGACACCATATATTTT,CASSSDRDTIYF
TRBJ2-7,TRBV30,TRBD2,TGTGCCTGGACGGGGGACTACGAGCAGTGCTTC,CAWTGDYEQCF
TRBJ1-4,TRBV28,.,TGTGCCAGCAGTCCGAGTAATGAAAAACTGTTTTTT,CASSPSNEKLFF
TRBJ1-2,TRBV6-1,TRBD1,TGTGCCAGCAGTGGGGGACAGGGGAGGAACTATGGCTACACCTTC,CASSGGQGRNYGYTF
TRBJ2-1,TRBV28,TRBD2,TGTGCCAGCAGTTTAATGGGCGTGGGGGAGGGCAGGAATGAGCAGTTCTTC,CASSLMGVGEGRNEQFF
TRBJ2-7,TRBV28,.,TGTGCCACCCGGCAGGGTATGAGCGAGTCCTACGAGCAGTACTTC,CATRQGMSESYEQYF
TRBJ1-2,TRBV14,TRBD1,TGTGCCAGCAGCCAAGATCAGGGGGTTGCGGGCGGCTACACCTTC,CASSQDQGVAGGYTF
TRBJ2-1,TRBV28,.,TGTGCCAGCAGTTTGACCAGGGTACATGAGCAGTTCTTC,CASSLTRVHEQFF
TRBJ2-4,TRBV5-3,TRBD2,TGTGCCAGAAGCTTGACTAGCGTCGGCAAAAACATTCAGTACTTC,CARSLTSVGKNIQYF
TRBJ2-7,TRBV9,TRBD1,TGTGCCAGCAGCCAACTTGCTAAGACAGGGACCGCTTCCGAGCAGTACTTC,CASSQLAKTGTASEQYF